This TCR beta chain was profiled in a study of T-cell reconstitution after alpha-beta-depleted transplantation in children. Unique molecular identifiers tagged the TCRbeta library. TCRdb independently ran MiXCR on the PCR reads; one entry per CDR3 protein. The sample carries 450,000 to 600,000 distinct CDR3 sequences, around 18% recorded once. The CDR3 spans 19 residues. V lost 10 bases and J lost 0, with 27 bases in between. Germline V gene lookup returns CDR1 SGHVS and CDR2 FQNEAQ. This receptor was identified in a human donor who donated a stem cell graft to a child with acute lymphoblastic leukemia. The sample here was PBMCs from the stem cell graft donor, taken from the stem cell graft. The chain carries TRBV7-8 and TRBJ2-2, with D possibly TRBD2 on 6 matching bases. The CDR3 nucleotides are TGTGCCATCCACTCCCAGCGTGTCCCGGGACTGGCGAACACCGGGGAGCTGTTTTTT. Protein: CAIHSQRVPGLANTGELFF.